This TCR beta chain was found in a study of cytotoxic CD8 clonotypes in ibrutinib-treated CLL. Produced via immunoSEQ multiplex PCR; TCRdb's table is partial and in-frame only. The table lists about 50,000 clones, 54% of them singletons. With cryopreserved PBMCs as the source, around 2 micrograms of genomic DNA went to TCR beta libraries. Broader study findings: Clonality increased at ibrutinib response and stayed stable in sustained remission. At progression, however, it fell back toward baseline. Clonality measured at baseline exceeded age-matched healthy donors, tracking circulating CD8+ T-cell counts. Treatment left the uncommon public clonotypes either contracted or stable in frequency.

The CDR3 consists of 16 residues. Trimming left V 4 bases short and J 1 base short, with 17 bases between. The germline V gene encodes CDR1 SGHTA and CDR2 FQGNSA. About this clone: Its antigen remains unidentified.

The chain recombines TRBV7-2 with TRBJ2-7; weak D call: TRBD2 (6 bases). The sequenced sample was PBMCs, obtained at disease progression, from a patient treated with ibrutinib. The clonotype comes from a human donor with chronic lymphocytic leukemia. The CDR3 DNA sequence: TGTGCCAGCAGCTCGTGGGGACTCGGCGTTTCCTACGAGCAGTACTTC. Translated: CASSSWGLGVSYEQYF.